This T cell receptor (beta chain) was sequenced during a study of CD8 T cells in ankylosing spondylitis. In germline, CDR1 is SGHVS, CDR2 FQNEAQ. V shed 5 bases, J shed 4 bases, and the junction held 6 bases outside the gene matches. The CDR3 consists of 15 residues. Study-wide points: In ankylosing spondylitis blood, a motif of roughly 8 highly homologous TCR beta variants appeared characteristic.

The table lists this clonotype with a few counts. Its specificity is unknown. One entry per CDR3 protein, called by TCRdb with MiXCR from the 5' RACE reads. Of 450,000 to 550,000 distinct CDR3 sequences listed, about 5.4% are singletons. This TCR was sampled from a male donor with ankylosing spondylitis. The chain carries TRBV7-8 and TRBJ2-3; 10 nucleotides agree with TRBD2. The sequenced sample consisted of blood, either unsorted or a sorted T cell fraction (not recorded which). CDR3 amino acids: CASSPPGLASDTQYF. The CDR3 bases are TGTGCCAGCAGCCCCCCGGGACTAGCGTCAGATACGCAGTATTTT.